Presented here are 29 T cell receptor beta chains from one specimen sequenced in a study of control samples from healthy donors and cancer patients. Measured with immunoSEQ multiplex PCR; TCRdb has only the in-frame clones, and not every one. There are about 120,000 clones in the sample; about nine tenths occur only once, and 3.4% lies in the top ten. Sequenced input: blood. The receptor source for this set is a man aged 35 to 55 in good health.

The chain combines TRBV19 with TRBJ2-1; TRBD1 is a possible D gene (7 bases). Germline CDR1 LNHDA, CDR2 SQIVND (reference sequence). Deletions cut 4 bases from V and 0 bases from J, with 10 bases between. CDR3 length: 15 residues. The CDR3 region is CASSTGGFSYNEQFF. The DNA for the CDR3 is TGTGCCAGTAGTACAGGGGGGTTCTCCTACAATGAGCAGTTCTTC.

This chain uses TRBV3-1 (or the pseudogene TRBV3-2) with TRBJ2-7; weak D call: TRBD1 (6 bases). V shed 4 bases and J shed 2 bases, with 12 bases lying between them. Germline V gene data show CDR1 as LGHDT and CDR2 as YNNKEL (reference sequence). This CDR3 has 14 residues. The CDR3 DNA is TGTGCCAGCAGCCCTACGACAGGAACCTACGAGCAGTACTTC. Protein: CASSPTTGTYEQYF.

The rearrangement links TRBV7-8 to TRBJ1-5; no firm D call. The CDR3 is 13 residues long. Per the germline V gene, CDR1 is SGHVS and CDR2 is FQNEAQ. Deletions cut 1 base from V and 4 bases from J, with 5 bases between. This CDR3 reads CASSLDRNQPQHF. As DNA, the CDR3 is TGTGCCAGCAGCTTAGACAGAAATCAGCCCCAGCATTTT. The full variable domain, in which reference TRBV7-8 and TRBJ1-5 provide the parts outside the CDR3, is GAGVSQSPRYKVAKRGQDVALRCDPISGHVSLFWYQQALGQGPEFLTYFQNEAQLDKSGLPSDRFFAERPEGSVSTLKIQRTQQEDSAVYLCASSLDRNQPQHFGDGTRLSIL.

The genes are TRBV29-1 and TRBJ1-1; D gene unclear. CDR3 length: 10 amino acids. Trimming shortened V by 7 bases and J by 1 base, and 4 bases separated the two germline ends. Germline values: CDR1 SQVTM, CDR2 ANQGSEA. The DNA for the CDR3 is TGCAGCGCCCAGAACACTGAAGCTTTCTTT. Protein: CSAQNTEAFF.

The chain is built from TRBV2 and TRBJ2-7; the match to TRBD1 covers 8 bases. The junction had 15 bases not matched to a gene; V was cut back by 6 bases and J by 2 bases. Germline CDR1 is SNHLY and CDR2 is FYNNEI. This CDR3 comprises 17 residues. The CDR3 sequence: CASSGDGQGASAYEQYF. CDR3 nucleotide sequence: TGTGCCAGCAGCGGGGACGGACAGGGAGCTAGCGCCTACGAGCAGTACTTC.

The chain uses TRBV7-2 and TRBJ1-2; D is unresolved. Trimming took off 5 bases at V and 5 bases at J, with 15 bases between the two ends. The CDR3 runs 14 residues. In germline, CDR1 is SGHTA, CDR2 FQGNSA. CDR3 protein: CASSPTDQPYGYTF. CDR3 coding DNA: TGTGCCAGCAGCCCAACAGACCAGCCTTATGGCTACACCTTC.

The chain joins TRBV7-9 to TRBJ1-5, with D tentatively TRBD1 (6 bases). Germline loops: CDR1 SEHNR, CDR2 FQNEAQ (reference sequence). The V end lost 0 bases, the J end lost 5 bases, and 8 bases lay between the germline ends. CDR3 size: 14 residues. The CDR3 sequence: CASSLADSHQPQHF. For the CDR3, the DNA is TGTGCCAGCAGCTTAGCGGACAGTCATCAGCCCCAGCATTTT.

The gene calls are TRBV7-9 and TRBJ1-3; no firm D call. The CDR3 loop spans 17 amino acids. V was cut by 1 base and J by 0 bases, with 13 bases left in between. CDR1 and CDR2 from the germline V gene are SEHNR and FQNEAQ (reference sequence). The CDR3 spells CASSLELQHLSGNTIYF. The CDR3 DNA follows: TGTGCCAGCAGCTTAGAGCTGCAGCACCTCTCTGGAAACACCATATATTTT.

The CDR3 loop is CAIRSPGAKNIQYF. For the CDR3, the DNA is TGTGCCATCAGGTCCCCGGGAGCCAAAAACATTCAGTACTTC. The chain carries TRBV10-3 and TRBJ2-4, with D unresolved. The CDR3 is 14 amino acids. The V gene lost 6 bases and the J gene lost 0 bases, with 9 bases spanning the gap. The germline V gene encodes CDR1 ENHRY and CDR2 SYGVKD.

V usage is TRBV6-2 or TRBV6-3 and J usage is TRBJ1-1; D is ambiguous. The germline V gene has CDR1 MNHEY and CDR2 SVGEGT. The CDR3 is 13 amino acids. V shed 5 bases and J shed 5 bases, with 12 bases lying between them. The CDR3 spells CASSRTEETEAFF. The CDR3 DNA sequence: TGTGCCAGCAGTCGGACGGAGGAGACTGAAGCTTTCTTT.

CDR3 in DNA: TGTGCCAGCAGCTTCTGGACCCGGAACACTGAAGCTTTCTTT. It specifies CASSFWTRNTEAFF. The genes are TRBV5-4 and TRBJ1-1; no firm D call. The CDR3 has 14 residues. Trimming took off 2 bases at V and 1 base at J, with 9 bases between the two ends. Germline CDR1 reads SGHNT; CDR2 reads YYREEE (reference sequence).

The rearrangement joins TRBV5-1 to TRBJ1-2, with D possibly TRBD1 on 5 matching bases. CDR3 length equals 13 residues. Trimming left V 4 bases short and J 3 bases short, with 10 bases between. CDR1 SGHRS and CDR2 YFSETQ come from the germline V gene. CDR3 nucleotide sequence: TGCGCCAGCAGCGAGAGCAGGGACTATGGCTACACCTTC. Encoded protein: CASSESRDYGYTF.

The chain is built from TRBV27 and TRBJ1-5; weak D call: TRBD1 (6 bases). The CDR3 is made up of 14 amino acids. Trimming pared 2 bases from V and 5 bases from J, leaving 10 bases between. Germline V CDR1 and CDR2: MNHEY, SMNVEV (reference sequence). The CDR3 reads CASSLGAGDQPQHF. CDR3 sequence (DNA): TGTGCCAGCAGTTTAGGGGCAGGGGATCAGCCCCAGCATTTT.

V is TRBV9 and J is TRBJ2-7, with TRBD1 matching over 9 bases. Germline V gives CDR1 SGDLS, CDR2 YYNGEE. V gave up 0 bases and J gave up 6 bases; unmatched junction bases: 4. The CDR3 consists of 14 residues. This chain's CDR3 is CASSVAGQGTEQYF. The CDR3 nucleotides are TGTGCCAGCAGCGTAGCGGGACAGGGAACCGAGCAGTACTTC.

J is TRBJ2-1 and V is TRBV6-5; 8 bases fit TRBD1. The CDR3 loop spans 14 amino acids. Germline V gives CDR1 MNHEY, CDR2 SVGAGI. J lost 9 bases, V lost 6 bases, and 10 bases had no gene match. CDR3 sequence (DNA): TGTGCCAGCAGCTCACAGGGGGGTCAATTTGAGCAGTTCTTC. It yields the protein CASSSQGGQFEQFF.

V gene TRBV2 combines with J gene TRBJ2-5; TRBD2 is a possible D gene (6 bases). The CDR3 consists of 15 residues. The ends were cut back, 4 bases at V and 5 bases at J, with 17 bases in the middle. Germline V gene lookup returns CDR1 SNHLY and CDR2 FYNNEI. This CDR3 is CASSVGGAFGETQYF. The CDR3 coding sequence is TGTGCCAGCAGTGTTGGAGGGGCGTTCGGGGAGACCCAGTACTTC.

For the CDR3, the DNA is TGTGCCAGCAGCAAAGGCCCTGACAGTTACAATGAGCAGTTCTTC. Amino acid sequence: CASSKGPDSYNEQFF. The rearrangement links TRBV21-1 to TRBJ2-1; TRBD1, the D gene given by the table, was not confirmed from the DNA. TRBV21-1 is listed as a pseudogene. This CDR3 spans 15 amino acids.

The chain uses TRBV5-1 and TRBJ1-3; D is unresolved. Germline V gene data show CDR1 as SGHRS and CDR2 as YFSETQ. There are 13 residues in the CDR3. V gave up 3 bases and J gave up 3 bases, with 7 bases separating them. CDR3 DNA sequence: TGCGCCAGCAGCTCTAATTTTGGAAACACCATATATTTT. Residues: CASSSNFGNTIYF. Combining the CDR3 with reference TRBV5-1 and TRBJ1-3 gives the whole variable domain KAGVTQTPRYLIKTRGQQVTLSCSPISGHRSVSWYQQTPGQGLQFLFEYFSETQRNKGNFPGRFSGRQFSNSRSEMNVSTLELGDSALYLCASSSNFGNTIYFGEGSWLTVV.

The V call is TRBV27, the J call TRBJ2-7; TRBD1 matches at 7 bases. The CDR3 covers 14 residues. The germline gives CDR1 MNHEY, CDR2 SMNVEV (reference sequence). Trimming cost V 7 bases and J 1 base; bases outside gene matches: 7. For the CDR3, the DNA is TGTGCCAGCAAAACCGGGACAGTATCCTACGAGCAGTACTTC. Protein: CASKTGTVSYEQYF.

The rearrangement joins TRBV24-1 to TRBJ1-2; 9 bases are a match to TRBD1. J gave up 6 bases and V 5 bases, and 12 bases lay outside the gene matches. The CDR3 has 16 amino acids. In germline, CDR1 is KGHDR, CDR2 SFDVKD. The CDR3 here is CATSATTGQGNNGYTF. The CDR3 nucleotides read TGTGCCACCAGTGCCACCACCGGACAGGGGAACAATGGCTACACCTTC.

V and J are TRBV10-2 and TRBJ1-5, with D uncertain. CDR3 length equals 12 residues. Trimming shortened V by 5 bases and J by 6 bases, and 8 bases separated the two germline ends. Germline lookup yields CDR1 WSHSY and CDR2 SAAADI. The chain's CDR3 is CASSKRTQPQHF. CDR3 nucleotide sequence: TGCGCCAGCAGTAAGAGGACTCAGCCCCAGCATTTT.

The V gene is TRBV7-6, the J gene TRBJ2-7; D not resolved. With 9 bases removed from V and 1 base from J, the gap between germline ends came to 16 bases. The CDR3 covers 14 residues. Germline loops: CDR1 SGHVS, CDR2 FNYEAQ. In nucleotides, the CDR3 is TGTGCCAGTAGCCCCTGGCCCGGGTCCTACGAGCAGTACTTC. This translates into CASSPWPGSYEQYF.

The gene calls are TRBV28 and TRBJ2-1; 8 bases line up with TRBD1. The germline CDR1 and CDR2 sequences are MDHEN and SYDVKM. The CDR3 is 15 amino acids. V dropped 6 bases and J dropped 7; count of bases not matched to a gene: 11. The CDR3 is CASRAAGDRGNEQFF. The CDR3 nucleotides are TGTGCCAGCAGAGCCGCAGGAGACAGGGGTAATGAGCAGTTCTTC. Full variable domain (remainder filled in from reference TRBV28 and TRBJ2-1): DVKVTQSSRYLVKRTGEKVFLECVQDMDHENMFWYRQDPGLGLRLIYFSYDVKMKEKGDIPEGYSVSREKKERFSLILESASTNQTSMYLCASRAAGDRGNEQFFGPGTRLTVL.

V and J are TRBV7-3 and TRBJ1-1; D remains unclear. Per germline, CDR1 SGHTA and CDR2 FQGTGA. The V end was cut by 2 bases, the J end by 1 base, with 5 bases between. This CDR3 region has 13 residues. In DNA form, the CDR3 reads TGTGCCAGCAGCTTAGGCGCGAACACTGAAGCTTTCTTT. Translated: CASSLGANTEAFF.

A word on this clone: Other DNA sequences in this sample translate to the same CDR3. V gene TRBV29-1 combines with J gene TRBJ2-7; D uncertain. The V and J ends lost 4 bases and 3 bases respectively, with 7 bases between them. This CDR3 is 11 amino acids long. Germline assignment: CDR1 SQVTM and CDR2 ANQGSEA. CDR3: CSVVLSYEQYF. CDR3 nucleotides: TGCAGCGTTGTATTGAGCTACGAGCAGTACTTC.

This chain links TRBV18 with TRBJ2-4; 8 nucleotides match TRBD1. CDR1 is KGHSH and CDR2 is LQKENI in the germline V gene. The CDR3 extends over 16 amino acids. V lost 0 bases to trimming and J lost 0 bases; unmatched junction nucleotides: 1. CDR3 DNA sequence: TGTGCCAGCTCACCACCGACAGGGGTAGCCAAAAACATTCAGTACTTC. Encoded protein: CASSPPTGVAKNIQYF. The whole variable domain, remainder taken from reference TRBV18 and TRBJ2-4, is NAGVMQNPRHLVRRRGQEARLRCSPMKGHSHVYWYRQLPEEGLKFMVYLQKENIIDESGMPKERFSAEFPKEGPSILRIQQVVRGDSAAYFCASSPPTGVAKNIQYFGAGTRLSVL.

This clone was seen just once. The chain uses TRBV24-1 and TRBJ1-3, with no clear D. Per germline, CDR1 KGHDR and CDR2 SFDVKD. Deletions cut 7 bases from V and 4 bases from J, with 10 bases between. This CDR3 has 13 amino acids. This CDR3 is CATRLCEGNTIYF. CDR3 nucleotides: TGTGCCACCAGGCTTTGCGAAGGAAACACCATATATTTT.

This rearrangement joins TRBV27 to TRBJ1-1, with D perhaps matching TRBD1 (5 bases). The length of the CDR3 is 12 residues. Between the trimmed V and J ends, which lost 6 bases and 5 bases, there was a span of 10 bases. Germline CDR1 reads MNHEY; CDR2 reads SMNVEV (reference sequence). This CDR3 reads CASSGGGTEAFF. The CDR3 bases are TGTGCCAGCAGCGGGGGGGGAACTGAAGCTTTCTTT.

CDR3 protein: CATSDSLDRVAGGELFF. CDR3 DNA: TGTGCCACCAGTGATTCCCTAGACAGGGTGGCTGGCGGGGAGCTGTTTTTT. This chain uses TRBV24-1 with TRBJ2-2; 7 nucleotides agree with TRBD1. This CDR3 region has 17 residues. Looked up from germline, CDR1 is KGHDR and CDR2 is SFDVKD. J was trimmed by 7 bases and V by 2 bases; bases with no gene match: 12.